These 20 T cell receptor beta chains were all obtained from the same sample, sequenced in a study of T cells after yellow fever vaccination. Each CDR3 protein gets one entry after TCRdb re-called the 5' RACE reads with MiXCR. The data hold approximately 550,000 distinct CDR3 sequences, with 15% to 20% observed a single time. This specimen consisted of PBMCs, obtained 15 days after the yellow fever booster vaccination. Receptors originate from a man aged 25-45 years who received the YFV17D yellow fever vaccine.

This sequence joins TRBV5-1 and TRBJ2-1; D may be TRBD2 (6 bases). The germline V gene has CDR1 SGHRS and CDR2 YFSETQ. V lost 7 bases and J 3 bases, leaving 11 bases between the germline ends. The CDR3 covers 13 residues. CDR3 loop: CASAGRIYNEQFF. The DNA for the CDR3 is TGCGCCAGCGCGGGACGGATCTACAATGAGCAGTTCTTC.

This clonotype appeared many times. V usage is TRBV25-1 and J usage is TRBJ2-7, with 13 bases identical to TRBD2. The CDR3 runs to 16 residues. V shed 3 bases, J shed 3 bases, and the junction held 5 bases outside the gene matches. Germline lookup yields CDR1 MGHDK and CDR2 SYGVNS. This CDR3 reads CASSELRTSGSYEQYF. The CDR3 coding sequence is TGTGCCAGCAGTGAGCTTCGGACTAGCGGGAGCTACGAGCAGTACTTC.

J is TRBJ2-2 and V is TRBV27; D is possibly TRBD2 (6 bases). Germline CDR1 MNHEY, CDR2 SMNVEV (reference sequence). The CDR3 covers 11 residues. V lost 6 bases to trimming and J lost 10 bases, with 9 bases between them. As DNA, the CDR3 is TGTGCCAGCAGGGGAGGTGTGGAGCTGTTTTTT. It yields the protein CASRGGVELFF.

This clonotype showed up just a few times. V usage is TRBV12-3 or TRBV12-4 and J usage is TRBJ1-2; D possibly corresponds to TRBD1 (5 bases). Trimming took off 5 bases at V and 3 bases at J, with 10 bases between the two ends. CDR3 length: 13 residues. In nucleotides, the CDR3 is TGTGCCAGCAGTACCGACAGATACTATGGCTACACCTTC. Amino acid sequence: CASSTDRYYGYTF.

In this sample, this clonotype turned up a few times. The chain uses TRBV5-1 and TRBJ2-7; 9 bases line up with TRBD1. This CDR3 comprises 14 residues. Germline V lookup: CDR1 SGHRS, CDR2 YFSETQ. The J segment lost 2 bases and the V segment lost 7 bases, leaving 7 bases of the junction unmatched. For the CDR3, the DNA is TGCGCCAGCCGGCCGGGACAGGGTCCCTACGAGCAGTACTTC. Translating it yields CASRPGQGPYEQYF.

CDR3 coding DNA: TGTGCCAGCAGCTTCACAGGGCGGCAGTTCTTC. Encoded protein: CASSFTGRQFF. This rearrangement joins TRBV3-1 to TRBJ2-1, with D possibly matching TRBD1 (6 bases). V lost 5 bases, J lost 12 bases, and 11 bases lay in between. The CDR3 contains 11 residues. From germline, CDR1 is LGHDT and CDR2 YNNKEL (reference sequence).

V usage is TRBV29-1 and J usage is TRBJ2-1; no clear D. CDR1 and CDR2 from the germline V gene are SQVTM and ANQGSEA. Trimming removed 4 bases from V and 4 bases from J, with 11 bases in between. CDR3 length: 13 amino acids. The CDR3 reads CSVASDLYNEQFF. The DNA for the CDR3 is TGCAGCGTTGCCTCTGATCTTTACAATGAGCAGTTCTTC.

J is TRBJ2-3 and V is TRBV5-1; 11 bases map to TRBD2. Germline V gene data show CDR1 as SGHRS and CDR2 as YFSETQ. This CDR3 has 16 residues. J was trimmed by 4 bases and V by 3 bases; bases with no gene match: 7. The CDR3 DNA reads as TGCGCCAGCAGCTATACTAGCGGGAGTAGGGCAGATACGCAGTATTTT. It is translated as CASSYTSGSRADTQYF.

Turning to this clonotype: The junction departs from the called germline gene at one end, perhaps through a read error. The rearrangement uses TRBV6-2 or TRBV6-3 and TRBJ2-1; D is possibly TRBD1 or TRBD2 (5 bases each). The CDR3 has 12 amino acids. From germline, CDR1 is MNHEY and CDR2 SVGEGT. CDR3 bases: TGTGGCAGCGGACAATCCATCAATGAGCAGTTCTTC. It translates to CGSGQSINEQFF.

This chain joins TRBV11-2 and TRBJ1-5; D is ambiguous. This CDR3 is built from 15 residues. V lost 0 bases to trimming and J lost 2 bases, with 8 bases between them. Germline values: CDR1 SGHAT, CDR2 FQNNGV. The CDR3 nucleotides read TGTGCCAGCAGCTTAGATAGGCAGGGCAATCAGCCCCAGCATTTT. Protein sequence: CASSLDRQGNQPQHF.

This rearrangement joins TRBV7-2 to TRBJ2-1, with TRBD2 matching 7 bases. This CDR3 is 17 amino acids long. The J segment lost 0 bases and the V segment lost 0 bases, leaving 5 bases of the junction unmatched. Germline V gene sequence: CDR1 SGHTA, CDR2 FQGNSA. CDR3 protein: CASSLAGGSGSYNEQFF. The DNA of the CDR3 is TGTGCCAGCAGCTTAGCGGGAGGGTCGGGCTCCTACAATGAGCAGTTCTTC.

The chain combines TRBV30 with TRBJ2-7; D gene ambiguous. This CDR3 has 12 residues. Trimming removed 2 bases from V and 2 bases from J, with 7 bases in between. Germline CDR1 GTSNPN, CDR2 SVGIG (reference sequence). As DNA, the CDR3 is TGTGCCTGGAGTTTTGGTACCTACGAGCAGTACTTC. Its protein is CAWSFGTYEQYF.

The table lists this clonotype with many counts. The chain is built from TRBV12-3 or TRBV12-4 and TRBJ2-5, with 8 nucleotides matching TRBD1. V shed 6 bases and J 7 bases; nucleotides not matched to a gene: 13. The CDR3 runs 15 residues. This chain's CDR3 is CASRRGQALGATQYF. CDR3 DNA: TGTGCCAGCAGAAGGGGACAGGCCCTTGGGGCGACCCAGTACTTC.

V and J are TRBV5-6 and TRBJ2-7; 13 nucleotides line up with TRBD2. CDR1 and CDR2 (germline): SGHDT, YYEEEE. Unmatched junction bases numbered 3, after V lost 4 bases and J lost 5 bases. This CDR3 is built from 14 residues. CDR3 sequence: CASSGLAGADEQYF. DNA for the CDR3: TGTGCCAGCAGCGGACTAGCGGGAGCGGACGAGCAGTACTTC.

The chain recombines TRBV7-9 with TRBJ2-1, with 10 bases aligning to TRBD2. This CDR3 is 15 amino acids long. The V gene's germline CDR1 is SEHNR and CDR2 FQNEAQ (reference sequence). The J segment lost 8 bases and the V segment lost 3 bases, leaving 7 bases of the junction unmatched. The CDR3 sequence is CASSFGTSVADEQFF. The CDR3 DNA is TGTGCCAGCAGCTTTGGGACTAGCGTAGCGGATGAGCAGTTCTTC. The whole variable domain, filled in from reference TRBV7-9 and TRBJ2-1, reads DTGVSQNPRHKITKRGQNVTFRCDPISEHNRLYWYRQTLGQGPEFLTYFQNEAQLEKSRLLSDRFSAERPKGSFSTLEIQRTEQGDSAMYLCASSFGTSVADEQFFGPGTRLTVL.

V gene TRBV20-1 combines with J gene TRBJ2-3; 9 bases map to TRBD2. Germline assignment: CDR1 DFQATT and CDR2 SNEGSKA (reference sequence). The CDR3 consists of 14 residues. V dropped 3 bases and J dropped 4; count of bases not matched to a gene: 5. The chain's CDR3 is CSARIAGVADTQYF. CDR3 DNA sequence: TGCAGTGCTAGGATAGCGGGAGTAGCAGATACGCAGTATTTT.

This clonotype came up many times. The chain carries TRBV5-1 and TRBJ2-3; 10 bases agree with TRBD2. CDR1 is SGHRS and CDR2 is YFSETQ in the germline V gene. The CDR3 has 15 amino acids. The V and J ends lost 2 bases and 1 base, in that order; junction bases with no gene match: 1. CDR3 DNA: TGCGCCAGCAGCTTCGGACTAGCGGGCACAGATACGCAGTATTTT. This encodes CASSFGLAGTDTQYF.

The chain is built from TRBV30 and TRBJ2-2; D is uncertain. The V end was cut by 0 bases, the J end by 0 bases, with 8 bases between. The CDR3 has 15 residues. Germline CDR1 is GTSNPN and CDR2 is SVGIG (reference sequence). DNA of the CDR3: TGTGCCTGGAGTGTAATGTATACGAACACCGGGGAGCTGTTTTTT. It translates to CAWSVMYTNTGELFF.

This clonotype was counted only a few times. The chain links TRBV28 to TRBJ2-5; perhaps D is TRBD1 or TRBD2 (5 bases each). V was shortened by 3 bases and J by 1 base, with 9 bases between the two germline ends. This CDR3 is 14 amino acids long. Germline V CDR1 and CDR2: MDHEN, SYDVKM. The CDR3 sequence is CASSFDGTQETQYF. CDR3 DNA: TGTGCCAGCAGTTTCGACGGGACCCAAGAGACCCAGTACTTC.

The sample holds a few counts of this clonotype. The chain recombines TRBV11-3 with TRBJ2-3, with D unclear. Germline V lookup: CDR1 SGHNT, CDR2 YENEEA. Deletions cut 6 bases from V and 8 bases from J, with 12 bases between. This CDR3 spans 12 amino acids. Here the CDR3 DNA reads TGTGCCAGCAGTAATATGTTAAGTACGCAGTATTTT. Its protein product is CASSNMLSTQYF. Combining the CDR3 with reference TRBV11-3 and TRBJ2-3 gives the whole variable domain EAGVVQSPRYKIIEKKQPVAFWCNPISGHNTLYWYLQNLGQGPELLIRYENEEAVDDSQLPKDRFSAERLKGVDSTLKIQPAELGDSAVYLCASSNMLSTQYFGPGTRLTVL.